This TCR beta chain stems from a study of cytomegalovirus exposure and HLA in healthy donors. Study summary: In a later analysis, the roughly 120 validation repertoires were reported to have used the same platform as the approximately 700 first-cohort repertoires.

As to this clone: What it binds is not known.

The protocol was immunoSEQ multiplex PCR, while the TCRdb copy is restricted to in-frame clones and leaves out a portion. The sample shows 70,000 to 80,000 clones, over 90% of them seen only once. Broader study findings: There were fewer than 200 TCR beta chains listed as cytomegalovirus-associated.

Unmatched junction bases numbered 7, after V lost 6 bases and J lost 5 bases. Germline CDR1 SNHLY, CDR2 FYNNEI. The CDR3 has 14 amino acids. The donors were members of the approximately 120-subject validation cohort (separate from the approximately 650-subject first cohort). The receptor comes from a woman aged 18-29 years in good health and CMV-seropositive. The sample taken for sequencing was PBMCs. V gene TRBV2 combines with J gene TRBJ2-5; 9 bases fit TRBD1. Here the CDR3 reads CASRKQGAGETQYF. In nucleotides, the CDR3 is TGTGCCAGCAGAAAACAGGGGGCGGGGGAGACCCAGTACTTC.